This T cell receptor (beta chain) was obtained from a study of vaccination and CD4 T cells after COVID-19. Study context: The study collected post-vaccine samples a median roughly 71 days after dose two, with a range of 14 to 241.

The treatment: approximately nine-day PBMC culture with coronavirus spike peptide pools or control peptides (ViraFEST assay). CD4+ T-cell collection from the unexposed donor predated the COVID-19 pandemic (2011-2018). TCRs were sequenced by ViraFEST after antigen-specific T cells had been expanded with peptide pools. The Oncomine TCR Beta short-read assay sequenced DNA from cultured CD4+ T cells. MiXCR was run by TCRdb on the PCR reads, yielding one entry per CDR3 protein. This table holds about 6,900 distinct CDR3 sequences, about 55% found once. V was shortened by 3 bases and J by 0 bases, with 7 bases between the two germline ends. In germline, CDR1 is SGHNT, CDR2 YYREEE (reference sequence). The CDR3 spans 14 residues. As concerns this clonotype: The antigen is not known.

The specimen sequenced was CD4+ T cells from blood, cultured in vitro. The V gene is TRBV5-4, the J gene TRBJ2-1; weak D call: TRBD1 (6 bases). This receptor was identified in a human donor in good health. The CDR3 sequence is CASSSGDSYNEQFF. The CDR3 coding sequence is TGTGCCAGCAGCTCAGGGGACTCCTACAATGAGCAGTTCTTC.